One sample yielded the 24 T cell receptor beta chains listed below, sequenced in a study of blood T cell repertoires in COVID-19. Assay: immunoSEQ multiplex PCR; the TCRdb copy retains only in-frame clones and omits some. Of over 90,000 clones listed, roughly 90% are singletons. The sequencing input was peripheral blood. These receptors were obtained from an elderly man with acute or convalescent COVID-19.

This sequence joins TRBV11-3 and TRBJ2-7, with TRBD1 as a possible D gene (5 bases). V lost 5 bases, J lost 1 base, and 12 bases lay in between. The CDR3 has 14 residues. Germline assignment: CDR1 SGHNT and CDR2 YENEEA. DNA of the CDR3: TGTGCCAGCAGCCCTGGGGCAGGGTCCTACGAGCAGTACTTC. This encodes CASSPGAGSYEQYF.

The chain has TRBV28 and TRBJ2-3, with TRBD1 matching over 9 bases. The CDR3 is 13 amino acids. V shed 2 bases, J shed 6 bases, and the junction held 0 bases outside the gene matches. Germline V gene lookup returns CDR1 MDHEN and CDR2 SYDVKM. The chain's CDR3 is CASSLGTGDTQYF. CDR3 bases: TGTGCCAGCAGTTTAGGGACAGGGGATACGCAGTATTTT.

This rearrangement joins TRBV15 to TRBJ1-1; D gene uncertain. Germline CDR1 LNHNV, CDR2 YYDKDF (reference sequence). The CDR3 is made up of 15 amino acids. Trimming left V 3 bases short and J 3 bases short, with 14 bases between. DNA for the CDR3: TGTGCCACCAGCAGCCTCGCAGTAGAGGACACTGAAGCTTTCTTT. It is translated as CATSSLAVEDTEAFF.

This chain's CDR3 is CSVTPGTYNEQFF. The CDR3 DNA sequence: TGCAGCGTGACACCTGGAACCTACAATGAGCAGTTCTTC. This chain connects TRBV29-1 to TRBJ2-1; no reliable D call. The CDR3 has 13 amino acids. Germline CDR1 is SQVTM and CDR2 is ANQGSEA. Trimming left V 6 bases short and J 2 bases short, with 11 bases between.

The V call is TRBV6-1, the J call TRBJ2-1; 11 bases match TRBD2. Per the germline V gene, CDR1 is MNHNS and CDR2 is SASEGT. This CDR3 has 17 residues. Trimming took 1 base from V and 9 from J; bases not matched to a gene: 11. This CDR3 reads CASSEVGTSGPGGEQFF. The CDR3 nucleotides read TGTGCCAGCAGTGAAGTAGGGACTAGCGGCCCCGGGGGTGAGCAGTTCTTC.

The V gene is TRBV2, the J gene TRBJ1-5, with 9 bases that match TRBD1. V shed 0 bases and J 4 bases; nucleotides not matched to a gene: 4. Germline lookup yields CDR1 SNHLY and CDR2 FYNNEI. This CDR3 is built from 16 residues. The CDR3 protein is CASSEATTGGNQPQHF. CDR3 in DNA: TGTGCCAGCAGTGAAGCAACGACAGGGGGGAATCAGCCCCAGCATTTT.

This chain links TRBV11-2 with TRBJ2-2, with a weak D call TRBD2 (6 bases). In germline, CDR1 is SGHAT, CDR2 FQNNGV. V lost 7 bases and J lost 1, with 13 bases in between. CDR3 length equals 15 residues. Here the CDR3 reads CASTGLGGNTGELFF. CDR3 nucleotides: TGTGCCAGCACCGGGCTCGGGGGGAACACCGGGGAGCTGTTTTTT. Together with reference TRBV11-2 and TRBJ2-2, the CDR3 gives the full variable domain: EAGVAQSPRYKIIEKRQSVAFWCNPISGHATLYWYQQILGQGPKLLIQFQNNGVVDDSQLPKDRFSAERLKGVDSTLKIQPAKLEDSAVYLCASTGLGGNTGELFFGEGSRLTVL.

The J gene is TRBJ1-1, the V gene TRBV7-8; D gene unclear. Trimming removed 5 bases at V and 10 bases at J, with 14 bases between. CDR1 SGHVS and CDR2 FQNEAQ come from the germline V gene. The CDR3 totals 12 residues. The CDR3 loop is CASSTSLSTAFF. The DNA of the CDR3 is TGTGCCAGCAGCACCTCACTGAGTACAGCTTTCTTT.

The gene calls are TRBV27 and TRBJ2-6; D perhaps matches TRBD1 (6 bases). The germline CDR1 and CDR2 sequences are MNHEY and SMNVEV (reference sequence). This CDR3 spans 17 amino acids. V gave up 7 bases and J gave up 0 bases, with 16 bases separating them. The CDR3 DNA reads as TGTGCCAGCACCCGGACAGTACCTGGCTCTGGGGCCAACGTCCTGACTTTC. The encoded protein is CASTRTVPGSGANVLTF.

This chain joins TRBV13 and TRBJ2-7, with D perhaps TRBD1 (6 bases). This CDR3 has 13 residues. The V end was cut by 1 base, the J end by 7 bases, with 11 bases between. In germline, CDR1 is PRHDT, CDR2 FYEKMQ (reference sequence). The CDR3 region has the DNA TGTGCCAGCAGCTTAGACAGGGCCCGGGAGCAGTACTTC. It codes for CASSLDRAREQYF.

This chain connects TRBV24-1 to TRBJ2-1; 9 nucleotides agree with TRBD1. The germline CDR1 and CDR2 sequences are KGHDR and SFDVKD. With 1 base clipped from V and 6 bases from J, the junction kept 6 bases outside the gene matches. The CDR3 loop spans 16 amino acids. The CDR3 region is CATSDFGTGMGNEQFF. The DNA for the CDR3 is TGTGCCACCAGTGATTTCGGGACAGGGATGGGCAATGAGCAGTTCTTC.

The chain carries TRBV10-3 and TRBJ2-2, with a possible D match to TRBD2 (5 bases). CDR1 ENHRY and CDR2 SYGVKD come from the germline V gene. The CDR3 is 13 residues long. Trimming removed 6 bases at V and 6 bases at J, with 11 bases between. This CDR3 is CAISGVSAGELFF. The CDR3 coding sequence is TGTGCCATCAGCGGGGTATCGGCCGGGGAGCTGTTTTTT.

The chain links TRBV12-3 or TRBV12-4 to TRBJ2-1, with 7 positions matching TRBD1. The V segment lost 6 bases and the J segment 9 bases; nucleotides outside the gene matches: 8. This CDR3 is built from 13 residues. CDR3 residues: CASRQTGVGEQFF. CDR3 sequence (DNA): TGTGCCAGCAGGCAAACAGGGGTCGGTGAGCAGTTCTTC.

The count of this clone is one. The J gene is TRBJ2-3, the V gene TRBV7-9; a weak D match, TRBD2 (5 bases). The V and J ends lost 5 bases and 7 bases respectively, with 22 bases between them. Germline V CDR1 and CDR2: SEHNR, FQNEAQ (reference sequence). The CDR3 extends over 16 amino acids. In DNA form, the CDR3 reads TGTGCCAGCAGCCCCTCCATTCGGACTCCGGCCCATACGCAGTATTTT. This translates into CASSPSIRTPAHTQYF.

The chain recombines TRBV7-2 with TRBJ1-1; D gene unclear. CDR3 size: 14 residues. Germline CDR1 reads SGHTA; CDR2 reads FQGNSA. V was pared by 3 bases and J by 4 bases, with 12 bases between. The CDR3 sequence: CASSFIGKTTEAFF. The CDR3 DNA reads TGTGCCAGCAGCTTTATCGGGAAGACCACTGAAGCTTTCTTT.

This clone was seen a single time. The rearrangement links TRBV29-1 to TRBJ2-7; 8 positions agree with TRBD1. This CDR3 is 12 amino acids long. V lost 6 bases to trimming and J lost 6 bases; unmatched junction nucleotides: 7. Germline V gives CDR1 SQVTM, CDR2 ANQGSEA. CDR3 residues: CSVSQGAGEQYF. For the CDR3, the DNA is TGCAGCGTCTCTCAGGGGGCGGGCGAGCAGTACTTC.

This sequence joins TRBV19 and TRBJ1-5; the D is unclear. CDR1 and CDR2 (germline): LNHDA, SQIVND (reference sequence). There are 12 residues in the CDR3. Trimming removed 2 bases at V and 11 bases at J, with 10 bases between. CDR3 amino acids: CASSIRSGSQHF. CDR3 bases: TGTGCCAGTAGTATACGTTCGGGGTCCCAGCATTTT.

A remark on this clone: The junction shows a germline mismatch at one end, possibly a read error. The V and J genes are TRBV7-7 and TRBJ1-1; possibly TRBD1 for D (5 bases). The V gene's germline CDR1 is SSHAT and CDR2 FNYEAQ (reference sequence). This CDR3 contains 13 residues. CDR3 region: CASSLTRDAEAFF. The CDR3 DNA reads as TGTGCTAGCAGCTTAACCAGGGATGCTGAAGCTTTCTTT.

This chain connects TRBV5-1 to TRBJ2-2; TRBD1 matches 10 bases. The J segment lost 5 bases and the V segment lost 4 bases, leaving 8 bases of the junction unmatched. CDR1 SGHRS and CDR2 YFSETQ come from the germline V gene. The CDR3 length is 16 residues. The CDR3 spells CASSQRGQGSTGELFF. For the CDR3, the DNA is TGCGCCAGCAGCCAGCGGGGACAGGGGTCGACCGGGGAGCTGTTTTTT.

The count of this clone is one. This sequence joins TRBV7-6 and TRBJ2-3; the D gene is possibly TRBD2 (6 bases). Per germline, CDR1 SGHVS and CDR2 FNYEAQ. The CDR3 runs to 17 residues. The V gene lost 6 bases and the J gene lost 4 bases, with 23 bases spanning the gap. The CDR3 region has the DNA TGTGCCAGCAGACCCGCCCAGGGACTTACCCTGGCAGATACGCAGTATTTT. It codes for CASRPAQGLTLADTQYF.

The V call is TRBV29-1, the J call TRBJ1-2; D possibly corresponds to TRBD1 (5 bases). V lost 2 bases, J lost 1 base, and 17 bases lay in between. CDR3 length equals 16 residues. Germline-derived CDR1 and CDR2 are SQVTM and ANQGSEA. CDR3 loop: CSVESLGLKINYGYTF. DNA for the CDR3: TGCAGCGTTGAAAGCTTGGGACTCAAGATTAACTATGGCTACACCTTC.

The CDR3 here is CSVVQGFNYGYTF. In DNA form, the CDR3 reads TGCAGCGTTGTACAGGGCTTTAACTATGGCTACACCTTC. The V gene is TRBV29-1, the J gene TRBJ1-2; tentative D call: TRBD1 (6 bases). Germline CDR1 is SQVTM and CDR2 is ANQGSEA. The CDR3 spans 13 residues. V lost 4 bases to trimming and J lost 1 base, with 10 bases between them.

This chain links TRBV18 with TRBJ1-6; weak D call: TRBD1 (5 bases). V was clipped by 6 bases and J by 7 bases, with 10 bases between them. The CDR3 is 13 amino acids. Per the germline V gene, CDR1 is KGHSH and CDR2 is LQKENI. CDR3 DNA sequence: TGTGCCAGCTCGCAGGGCTCGAATTCACCCCTCCACTTT. Translation gives CASSQGSNSPLHF.

The genes are TRBV6-2 or TRBV6-3 and TRBJ2-1, with D perhaps matching TRBD2 (6 bases). This CDR3 has 14 amino acids. Germline CDR1 and CDR2: MNHEY and SVGEGT. The V end was cut by 5 bases, the J end by 7 bases, with 15 bases between. The CDR3 DNA sequence: TGTGCCAGCAGTACCTCCCTAGCGTTGAATGAGCAGTTCTTC. This sequence encodes CASSTSLALNEQFF.